The sequence of this TCR beta chain was determined in a study of CD8+CD57+ T cells in acquired aplastic anemia. CDR3 length: 15 residues. The germline V and J ends were trimmed by 6 bases and 4 bases, with 18 bases remaining between them. The germline V gene has CDR1 MNHNS and CDR2 SASEGT. This clonotype was seen at least ten times. It was genomic DNA that served as the template for profiling TCR beta VDJ and CDR3. MiXCR, run by TCRdb on the reads, gives a single entry per CDR3 protein. The sample shows some 290,000 distinct CDR3 sequences, roughly half of them seen only once. This clonotype was sampled from a human donor with severe aplastic anemia or a healthy control (not recorded which). The chain has TRBV6-1 and TRBJ1-1; maybe TRBD1 (6 bases). The specimen was sorted CD4+, CD8+, or CD8+CD57+ T cells (not recorded which) from PBMCs. The DNA for the CDR3 is TGTGCCAGCAGATGGGGGGCCGAGAGTGTCACTGAAGCTTTCTTT. Encoded protein: CASRWGAESVTEAFF.